Detailed here is one T cell receptor beta chain. These data originate in a study of blood T cell repertoires in COVID-19. Profiled with immunoSEQ multiplex PCR; TCRdb holds only in-frame clones, not every one. The sample comprises about 210,000 clones, approximately 80% of which are singletons, and roughly 7.8% rests with the top ten. The TCR sequence derives from a woman of 80 years or more with COVID-19, enrolled during active disease. Sequenced material: peripheral blood.

The CDR3 DNA reads TGTGCCAGCAGCTTAGAACGAGGCGAGCAGTACTTC. Protein: CASSLERGEQYF. The chain couples TRBV11-2 to TRBJ2-7, with no clear D. CDR3 length: 12 amino acids. From germline, CDR1 is SGHAT and CDR2 FQNNGV. The V gene lost 0 bases and the J gene lost 6 bases, with 6 bases spanning the gap. Full variable domain (remainder filled in from reference TRBV11-2 and TRBJ2-7): EAGVAQSPRYKIIEKRQSVAFWCNPISGHATLYWYQQILGQGPKLLIQFQNNGVVDDSQLPKDRFSAERLKGVDSTLKIQPAKLEDSAVYLCASSLERGEQYFGPGTRLTVT.